These 14 T cell receptor beta chains came from one sample sequenced in a study of vaccination and CD4 T cells after COVID-19. Sequenced with the Oncomine TCR Beta short-read assay was DNA taken from cultured CD4+ T cells. TCRdb analysed the PCR reads with MiXCR anew, one entry per CDR3 protein. This table holds fewer than 10,000 distinct CDR3 sequences, 50% to 70% found once. Treatment: roughly 10-day PBMC culture with coronavirus spike peptide pools or control peptides (ViraFEST assay). The antigens of these receptors remain unknown. The material sequenced was CD4+ T cells from blood, cultured in vitro. The receptors here all came from a human donor who had recovered from COVID-19.

The chain has TRBV11-3 and TRBJ2-4, with a weak D call TRBD2 (5 bases). V lost 8 bases to trimming and J lost 6 bases, with 5 bases between them. CDR1 is SGHNT, CDR2 YENEEA, per germline. The length of the CDR3 is 10 residues. The CDR3 reads CASEGNIQYF. DNA of the CDR3: TGTGCCAGCGAGGGAAACATTCAGTACTTC.

This clonotype was seen more than once but under ten times. The chain has TRBV6-1 and TRBJ1-5; 10 bases are a match to TRBD1. V shed 4 bases, J shed 3 bases, and the junction held 6 bases outside the gene matches. This CDR3 region has 16 residues. Germline V gene data show CDR1 as MNHNS and CDR2 as SASEGT. CDR3 DNA: TGTGCCAGCAGTGCATGGGGACAGGGGATCAATCAGCCCCAGCATTTT. Residues: CASSAWGQGINQPQHF.

The chain joins TRBV19 to TRBJ1-1, with D maybe TRBD1 (5 bases). V was pared by 4 bases and J by 1 base, with 10 bases between. The CDR3 runs to 14 residues. Germline loops: CDR1 LNHDA, CDR2 SQIVND (reference sequence). CDR3 coding DNA: TGTGCCAGTAGTAACCCCGGGACGAACACTGAAGCTTTCTTT. Translating gives CASSNPGTNTEAFF.

The chain links TRBV3-1 to TRBJ2-6, with a tentative D call TRBD2 (6 bases). Trimming took off 1 base at V and 0 bases at J, with 10 bases between the two ends. The CDR3 loop spans 17 amino acids. In germline, CDR1 is LGHDT, CDR2 YNNKEL (reference sequence). CDR3: CASSQVSGASGANVLTF. The CDR3 DNA is TGTGCCAGCAGCCAAGTCTCGGGAGCCTCTGGGGCCAACGTCCTGACTTTC. The full variable domain, its missing parts supplied by reference TRBV3-1 and TRBJ2-6, is DTAVSQTPKYLVTQMGNDKSIKCEQNLGHDTMYWYKQDSKKFLKIMFSYNNKELIINETVPNRFSPKSPDKAHLNLHINSLELGDSAVYFCASSQVSGASGANVLTFGAGSRLTVL.

The chain joins TRBV2 to TRBJ2-1; 11 nucleotides agree with TRBD2. Trimming took 6 bases from V and 4 from J; bases not matched to a gene: 8. Germline V lookup: CDR1 SNHLY, CDR2 FYNNEI. This CDR3 is 16 amino acids long. CDR3 region: CASRLGLAGGYNEQFF. CDR3 sequence (DNA): TGTGCCAGCAGGCTCGGGCTAGCGGGGGGTTACAATGAGCAGTTCTTC.

This chain links TRBV7-2 with TRBJ1-4; 11 nucleotides agree with TRBD1. Losses at the gene ends were 5 bases for V and 8 bases for J; bases not matched to a gene: 7. The CDR3 is 15 residues long. The germline CDR1 and CDR2 sequences are SGHTA and FQGNSA. This chain's CDR3 is CASSVGTGGREKLFF. The DNA for the CDR3 is TGTGCCAGCAGCGTGGGGACAGGGGGAAGGGAAAAACTGTTTTTT.

The genes are TRBV6-1 and TRBJ2-7; tentatively, D is TRBD1 or TRBD2 (5 bases each). The CDR3 contains 20 residues. Germline CDR1 is MNHNS and CDR2 is SASEGT. V shed 0 bases and J shed 0 bases, with 24 bases lying between them. The CDR3 bases are TGTGCCAGCAGTGAAGCGCCCGGGGCCAACTCGTTTTACCCCTCCTACGAGCAGTACTTC. Translation gives CASSEAPGANSFYPSYEQYF.

This clonotype occurred a few times. The chain links TRBV20-1 to TRBJ2-3; D remains ambiguous. Germline V gene lookup returns CDR1 DFQATT and CDR2 SNEGSKA (reference sequence). The CDR3 consists of 16 residues. V was pared by 2 bases and J by 4 bases, with 19 bases between. This CDR3 reads CSARPDLEAFPDTQYF. The CDR3 DNA reads TGCAGTGCTAGACCCGATCTAGAGGCTTTCCCAGATACGCAGTATTTT.

This clonotype was found a few times. The chain carries TRBV7-9 and TRBJ1-2; D is ambiguous. The germline V and J ends were trimmed by 4 bases and 1 base, with 7 bases remaining between them. Germline V gene sequence: CDR1 SEHNR, CDR2 FQNEAQ (reference sequence). The CDR3 length is 13 residues. CDR3 DNA: TGTGCCAGCAGCTCAGACAATAACTATGGCTACACCTTC. This encodes CASSSDNNYGYTF.

The chain combines TRBV5-1 with TRBJ1-5; TRBD1 aligns across 9 bases. CDR1 SGHRS and CDR2 YFSETQ come from the germline V gene. The CDR3 contains 18 residues. Trimming cost V 3 bases and J 2 bases; bases outside gene matches: 12. This chain's CDR3 is CASSSELATGGGNQPQHF. DNA of the CDR3: TGCGCCAGCAGCTCGGAACTAGCCACAGGGGGCGGCAATCAGCCCCAGCATTTT.

This clonotype was seen a single time. The chain carries TRBV11-3 and TRBJ2-3, with a tentative D call TRBD1 (5 bases). The CDR3 totals 14 residues. Germline CDR1 reads SGHNT; CDR2 reads YENEEA. V was pared by 5 bases and J by 5 bases, with 14 bases between. Here the CDR3 reads CASSPGRGIDTQYF. The CDR3 DNA reads TGTGCCAGCAGCCCGGGTAGGGGAATAGATACGCAGTATTTT.

This chain connects TRBV2 to TRBJ2-5; unclear D gene. This CDR3 is built from 13 residues. The V and J ends lost 7 bases and 1 base respectively, with 10 bases between them. In germline, CDR1 is SNHLY, CDR2 FYNNEI. The CDR3: CASIANSQETQYF. For the CDR3, the DNA is TGTGCCAGCATAGCCAACTCCCAAGAGACCCAGTACTTC.

The chain joins TRBV20-1 to TRBJ2-3; 7 nucleotides align to TRBD2. Germline values: CDR1 DFQATT, CDR2 SNEGSKA (reference sequence). V shed 3 bases and J 1 base; nucleotides not matched to a gene: 4. The CDR3 loop spans 14 amino acids. The chain's CDR3 is CSARASGRTDTQYF. The CDR3 DNA reads TGCAGTGCTAGGGCTAGCGGTCGCACAGATACGCAGTATTTT.

This clonotype was seen a single time. This chain links TRBV10-3 with TRBJ2-1; TRBD2 agrees at 8 bases. V shed 6 bases and J 7 bases; nucleotides not matched to a gene: 11. The CDR3 has 15 residues. The V gene's germline CDR1 is ENHRY and CDR2 SYGVKD. For the CDR3, the DNA is TGTGCCATCAGATCAAGCGGGAGCACAGTAAATGAGCAGTTCTTC. Translation: CAIRSSGSTVNEQFF.